This entry lists 3 T cell receptor beta chains sequenced from one sample in a study of T cell repertoires in cytomegalovirus infection. TCRdb analysed the reads with MiXCR anew, one entry per CDR3 protein. In the table there are 150,000 to 190,000 distinct CDR3 sequences, 23% of which are singletons. The specimen sequenced was PBMCs. These receptors came from a human donor in good health (CMV status not recorded). Some clones in this sample may be carry-over from other donors' samples.

The V call is TRBV28, the J call TRBJ2-5, with D perhaps TRBD1 (7 bases). The CDR3 totals 15 residues. V lost 8 bases to trimming and J lost 5 bases, with 21 bases between them. The germline CDR1 and CDR2 sequences are MDHEN and SYDVKM. In DNA, the CDR3 is TGTGCCAGCGGCAGGGGGGACGCATCCCGTGAGACCCAGTACTTC. It encodes CASGRGDASRETQYF.

The gene calls are TRBV2 and TRBJ2-5; perhaps TRBD1 as D (6 bases). The CDR3 loop spans 15 amino acids. The germline V gene encodes CDR1 SNHLY and CDR2 FYNNEI. The V end was cut by 7 bases, the J end by 2 bases, with 17 bases between. CDR3 DNA sequence: TGTGCCAGCACCCCGGCGGGCAGGGGACAAGAGACCCAGTACTTC. It specifies CASTPAGRGQETQYF.

The table lists this clonotype with many counts. The V and J genes are TRBV12-3 or TRBV12-4 and TRBJ1-6; no reliable D call. The V end lost 6 bases, the J end lost 9 bases, and 18 bases lay between the germline ends. CDR3 size: 15 residues. CDR3 sequence: CASRPKRAGGSPLHF. The DNA for the CDR3 is TGTGCCAGCAGACCAAAACGGGCCGGTGGTTCACCCCTCCACTTT.